This TCR beta chain is from a study of regulatory T cells in long-lasting Graves disease. iRepertoire HTBI primers and Arm-PCR of CDR3 regions built TCR beta libraries. TCRdb fed the multiplex PCR reads into MiXCR, producing one record per CDR3 protein. The data contain roughly 400,000 distinct CDR3 sequences, about a fifth of them singletons. Stated time point: persistent/refractory GD, antithyroid drugs over 5 years with positive TRAb. Making the TCR library involved RNA that had been extracted from PBMCs. The V gene end was trimmed by 3 bases and the J gene end by 5 bases; junction bases not matched to a gene: 9. The CDR3 has 16 residues. Germline V CDR1 and CDR2: LNHDA, SQIVND (reference sequence).

This clonotype was obtained from a female donor with Graves disease. The sample in question was peripheral blood mononuclear cells (PBMCs), obtained when the disease was refractory, from a patient treated with antithyroid drugs. The gene calls are TRBV19 and TRBJ2-5, with TRBD1 matching 10 bases. For the CDR3, the DNA is TGTGCCAGTAGTATGTACCGGGACAGGGGCGAGGAGACCCAGTACTTC. Residues: CASSMYRDRGEETQYF.